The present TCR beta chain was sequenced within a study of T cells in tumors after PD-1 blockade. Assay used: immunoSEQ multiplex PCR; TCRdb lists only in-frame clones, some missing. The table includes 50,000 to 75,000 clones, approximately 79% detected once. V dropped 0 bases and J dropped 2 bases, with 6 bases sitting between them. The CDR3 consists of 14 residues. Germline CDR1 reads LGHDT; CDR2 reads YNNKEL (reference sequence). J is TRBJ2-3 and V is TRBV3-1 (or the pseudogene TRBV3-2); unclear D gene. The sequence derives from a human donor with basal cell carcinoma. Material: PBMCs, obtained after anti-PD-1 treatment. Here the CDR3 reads CASSQEETTDTQYF. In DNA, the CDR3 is TGTGCCAGCAGCCAAGAGGAGACCACAGATACGCAGTATTTT.